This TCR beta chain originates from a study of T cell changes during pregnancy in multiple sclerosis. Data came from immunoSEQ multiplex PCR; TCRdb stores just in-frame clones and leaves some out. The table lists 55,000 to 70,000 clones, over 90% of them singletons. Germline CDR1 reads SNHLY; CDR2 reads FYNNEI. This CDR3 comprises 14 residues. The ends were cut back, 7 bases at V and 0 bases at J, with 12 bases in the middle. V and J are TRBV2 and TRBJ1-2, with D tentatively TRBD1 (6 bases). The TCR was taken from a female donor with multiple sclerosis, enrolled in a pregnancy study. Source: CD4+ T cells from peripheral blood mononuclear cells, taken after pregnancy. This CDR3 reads CASTRGRSNYGYTF. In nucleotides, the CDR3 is TGTGCCAGCACCAGGGGCCGCTCTAACTATGGCTACACCTTC.